Listed here are 27 T cell receptor beta chains from one sample, sequenced in a study of beta chain features in type 1 diabetes. The study reverse transcribed the entire isolated RNA, so it sequenced expressed TCRB transcripts. Assay used: immunoSEQ multiplex PCR; TCRdb lists only in-frame clones, some missing. The sample shows about 42,000 clones, 50% of them seen only once. Sequencing was carried out using stem cell memory CD4+ T cells from blood. These receptors came from a woman younger than 45 in good health.

This clone has only a few counts. The CDR3 protein is CSVTGGPLSYEQYF. The CDR3 nucleotides are TGCAGCGTTACAGGGGGCCCCCTCTCCTACGAGCAGTACTTC. V and J are TRBV29-1 and TRBJ2-7; 9 bases match TRBD1. V dropped 5 bases and J dropped 0; count of bases not matched to a gene: 5. Germline V gene lookup returns CDR1 SQVTM and CDR2 ANQGSEA. This CDR3 comprises 14 residues.

The CDR3 spells CASSLATSGSTNEQFF. The CDR3 bases are TGCGCCAGCAGCTTGGCCACTAGCGGGAGTACCAATGAGCAGTTCTTC. V usage is TRBV5-1 and J usage is TRBJ2-1; TRBD2 matches 11 bases. The length of the CDR3 is 16 residues. J lost 6 bases, V lost 0 bases, and 5 bases had no gene match. Germline V gene data show CDR1 as SGHRS and CDR2 as YFSETQ. Complete variable domain (other parts from reference TRBV5-1 and TRBJ2-1): KAGVTQTPRYLIKTRGQQVTLSCSPISGHRSVSWYQQTPGQGLQFLFEYFSETQRNKGNFPGRFSGRQFSNSRSEMNVSTLELGDSALYLCASSLATSGSTNEQFFGPGTRLTVL.

The sample holds one count of this clone. The chain carries TRBV4-3 and TRBJ2-3; 13 bases fit TRBD2. The J segment lost 6 bases and the V segment lost 1 base, leaving 13 bases of the junction unmatched. This CDR3 contains 19 residues. Germline loops: CDR1 LGHNA, CDR2 YSLEER. Here the CDR3 DNA reads TGCGCCAGCAGCCAAGCGGCACGGACTAGCGGGAGCCCCGGCGATACGCAGTATTTT. Encoded protein: CASSQAARTSGSPGDTQYF.

This clone was seen once. This rearrangement joins TRBV13 to TRBJ2-5; D may be TRBD2 (5 bases). The CDR3 extends over 13 amino acids. Per germline, CDR1 PRHDT and CDR2 FYEKMQ (reference sequence). V was trimmed by 5 bases and J by 11 bases, leaving 18 bases between them. CDR3 region: CASSRTPGYEQYF. The CDR3 DNA reads as TGTGCCAGCAGCCGGACTCCGGGCTATGAGCAGTACTTC.

The genes are TRBV20-1 and TRBJ1-4; 7 bases are shared with TRBD1. Trimming took 3 bases from V and 15 from J; bases not matched to a gene: 7. This CDR3 comprises 11 residues. Germline-derived CDR1 and CDR2 are DFQATT and SNEGSKA (reference sequence). The chain's CDR3 is CSARDTGEVFF. DNA of the CDR3: TGCAGTGCTAGGGATACAGGGGAGGTGTTTTTT.

The V call is TRBV28, the J call TRBJ2-7; 9 positions match TRBD1. The CDR3 runs 14 residues. Germline CDR1 reads MDHEN; CDR2 reads SYDVKM. Trimming cost V 6 bases and J 3 bases; bases outside gene matches: 6. For the CDR3, the DNA is TGTGCCAGCAGAGGGACAGGGATAGGCTACGAGCAGTACTTC. It yields the protein CASRGTGIGYEQYF.

In its sample, this clone was seen a few times. The V and J genes are TRBV2 and TRBJ2-1, with 9 bases aligning to TRBD2. Trimming took 2 bases from V and 15 from J; bases not matched to a gene: 8. The germline gives CDR1 SNHLY, CDR2 FYNNEI. The CDR3 runs to 13 residues. CDR3 nucleotide sequence: TGTGCCAGCAGTGAACGTCTAGCGGGGCCCTCGTTCTTC. Its translation is CASSERLAGPSFF. Full variable domain (outside the CDR3, taken from reference TRBV2 and TRBJ2-1): EPEVTQTPSHQVTQMGQEVILRCVPISNHLYFYWYRQILGQKVEFLVSFYNNEISEKSEIFDDQFSVERPDGSNFTLKIRSTKLEDSAMYFCASSERLAGPSFFGPGTRLTVL.

The chain carries TRBV25-1 and TRBJ2-3; D possibly corresponds to TRBD2 (5 bases). Trimming removed 6 bases from V and 2 bases from J, with 12 bases in between. CDR1 is MGHDK, CDR2 SYGVNS, per germline. CDR3 length: 14 residues. The chain's CDR3 is CASRDSLATDTQYF. CDR3 nucleotides: TGTGCCAGCAGGGACTCGCTCGCCACAGATACGCAGTATTTT. The full variable domain, completed using reference TRBV25-1 and TRBJ2-3, is EADIYQTPRYLVIGTGKKITLECSQTMGHDKMYWYQQDPGMELHLIHYSYGVNSTEKGDLSSESTVSRIRTEHFPLTLESARPSHTSQYLCASRDSLATDTQYFGPGTRLTVL.

This clone was seen a handful of times. The rearrangement links TRBV28 to TRBJ2-7, with TRBD1 matching 7 bases. V lost 6 bases, J lost 5 bases, and 1 base stayed unmatched. The CDR3 contains 11 residues. Per the germline V gene, CDR1 is MDHEN and CDR2 is SYDVKM. This CDR3 reads CASRDRDEQYF. CDR3 coding DNA: TGTGCCAGCAGAGACAGGGACGAGCAGTACTTC. The variable domain in full, completed from reference TRBV28 and TRBJ2-7, reads DVKVTQSSRYLVKRTGEKVFLECVQDMDHENMFWYRQDPGLGLRLIYFSYDVKMKEKGDIPEGYSVSREKKERFSLILESASTNQTSMYLCASRDRDEQYFGPGTRLTVT.

The rearrangement links TRBV2 to TRBJ2-7; 7 bases map to TRBD1. Germline V gene lookup returns CDR1 SNHLY and CDR2 FYNNEI. Unmatched junction bases numbered 10, after V lost 2 bases and J lost 6 bases. This CDR3 contains 15 residues. The CDR3: CASSELGTDPFEQYF. CDR3 coding DNA: TGTGCCAGCAGTGAATTGGGGACAGACCCTTTCGAGCAGTACTTC.

In its sample, this clone was seen a few times. The J gene is TRBJ1-1, the V gene TRBV30, with unresolved D. This CDR3 is 17 amino acids long. The V end lost 0 bases, the J end lost 1 base, and 18 bases lay between the germline ends. Germline-derived CDR1 and CDR2 are GTSNPN and SVGIG (reference sequence). CDR3 nucleotides: TGTGCCTGGAGTGTAAAAGGCTCTGGAAGGAGGAACACTGAAGCTTTCTTT. This encodes CAWSVKGSGRRNTEAFF.

This chain joins TRBV5-6 and TRBJ1-2; tentative D call: TRBD1 (5 bases). The CDR3 is 14 amino acids. Germline V lookup: CDR1 SGHDT, CDR2 YYEEEE. V was clipped by 4 bases and J by 4 bases, with 14 bases between them. CDR3 amino acids: CASSVLDGGYGYTF. In nucleotides, the CDR3 is TGTGCCAGCAGCGTACTCGACGGGGGCTATGGCTACACCTTC.

This rearrangement joins TRBV19 to TRBJ2-1; 7 nucleotides line up with TRBD2. This CDR3 has 14 amino acids. Germline V gives CDR1 LNHDA, CDR2 SQIVND (reference sequence). V dropped 4 bases and J dropped 7; count of bases not matched to a gene: 7. The CDR3 reads CASSTVAGPNEQFF. The CDR3 DNA is TGTGCCAGTAGTACTGTAGCGGGCCCGAATGAGCAGTTCTTC.

The V gene is TRBV30, the J gene TRBJ1-2; D is perhaps TRBD1 (6 bases). Looked up from germline, CDR1 is GTSNPN and CDR2 is SVGIG (reference sequence). The CDR3 is 16 residues long. Between the trimmed V and J ends, which lost 3 bases and 0 bases, there was a span of 17 bases. CDR3 DNA: TGTGCCTGGAGCAGAGGGCCCGGGACAACTAACTATGGCTACACCTTC. Amino acid sequence: CAWSRGPGTTNYGYTF.

The genes are TRBV2 and TRBJ2-2; no clear D. Per germline, CDR1 SNHLY and CDR2 FYNNEI. Trimming pared 7 bases from V and 2 bases from J, leaving 11 bases between. The CDR3 is 14 residues long. CDR3 in amino acids: CASKNTQNTGELFF. The CDR3 region has the DNA TGTGCCAGCAAGAACACCCAAAACACCGGGGAGCTGTTTTTT.

This chain uses TRBV6-1 with TRBJ2-1; 7 bases agree with TRBD2. Unmatched junction bases numbered 9, after V lost 9 bases and J lost 7 bases. This CDR3 is built from 13 residues. Germline V CDR1 and CDR2: MNHNS, SASEGT. The DNA of the CDR3 is TGTGCCAGGGGAGGGGTCTTGGTGAATGAGCAGTTCTTC. Its protein is CARGGVLVNEQFF.

V usage is TRBV28 and J usage is TRBJ1-4, with a weak D call TRBD1 (6 bases). Germline V lookup: CDR1 MDHEN, CDR2 SYDVKM. Trimming took off 5 bases at V and 8 bases at J, with 15 bases between the two ends. This CDR3 has 14 amino acids. Here the CDR3 reads CASSPRTVREKLFF. CDR3 DNA: TGTGCCAGCAGTCCGCGGACAGTTCGAGAAAAACTGTTTTTT.

The chain recombines TRBV4-2 with TRBJ2-2, with 14 positions matching TRBD2. Germline V gives CDR1 LGHNA, CDR2 YNFKEQ. The CDR3 length is 17 residues. The ends lost 4 bases at V and 4 bases at J; junction bases unmatched: 5. The CDR3 protein is CASSPSGTSGGTGELFF. The DNA for the CDR3 is TGTGCCAGCAGCCCCTCCGGGACTAGCGGGGGCACCGGGGAGCTGTTTTTT.

This rearrangement joins TRBV5-6 to TRBJ2-5, with 7 bases fitting TRBD2. V lost 0 bases and J lost 5; bases outside the gene matches: 13. There are 17 residues in the CDR3. Looked up from germline, CDR1 is SGHDT and CDR2 is YYEEEE. CDR3 amino acids: CASSLGELGRDWETQYF. DNA of the CDR3: TGTGCCAGCAGCTTGGGCGAACTAGGGAGGGATTGGGAGACCCAGTACTTC.

V gene TRBV2 combines with J gene TRBJ1-5; weak D call: TRBD1 (5 bases). This CDR3 spans 15 amino acids. Germline V gene sequence: CDR1 SNHLY, CDR2 FYNNEI. V dropped 3 bases and J dropped 4 bases, with 13 bases sitting between them. The CDR3 sequence is CASSDQGLENQPQHF. The CDR3 nucleotides are TGTGCCAGCAGTGATCAGGGTTTGGAAAATCAGCCCCAGCATTTT.

The chain carries TRBV5-1 and TRBJ2-7; 11 nucleotides line up with TRBD2. CDR3 length equals 18 residues. Per the germline V gene, CDR1 is SGHRS and CDR2 is YFSETQ. Trimming at V came to 0 bases and at J to 3 bases, leaving 11 bases not matched to a gene. CDR3 in amino acids: CASSLASLAGGSIYEQYF. DNA for the CDR3: TGCGCCAGCAGCTTGGCCAGTCTAGCGGGAGGATCAATCTACGAGCAGTACTTC.

This clone was counted only a few times. V usage is TRBV7-6 and J usage is TRBJ2-1; a weak D match, TRBD2 (6 bases). There are 15 residues in the CDR3. Germline V gene data show CDR1 as SGHVS and CDR2 as FNYEAQ. Trimming shortened V by 7 bases and J by 3 bases, and 16 bases separated the two germline ends. The chain's CDR3 is CASTRAAGLYNEQFF. Written as DNA, the CDR3 is TGTGCCAGCACCAGGGCAGCGGGCCTCTACAATGAGCAGTTCTTC.

This clone was detected a few times. The J gene is TRBJ2-5, the V gene TRBV7-9; D uncertain. V was shortened by 2 bases and J by 1 base, with 8 bases between the two germline ends. Germline lookup yields CDR1 SEHNR and CDR2 FQNEAQ (reference sequence). This CDR3 has 14 residues. The CDR3 loop reads CASSLYAVQETQYF. CDR3 nucleotide sequence: TGTGCCAGCAGCTTATACGCGGTCCAAGAGACCCAGTACTTC.

The rearrangement uses TRBV5-1 and TRBJ1-4; D is undetermined. The CDR3 spans 14 residues. Trimming stripped 0 bases from V and 5 bases from J, with 8 bases between. From germline, CDR1 is SGHRS and CDR2 YFSETQ. The CDR3 DNA sequence: TGCGCCAGCAGCTTGGGGCAGTTGAATGAAAAACTGTTTTTT. Translation gives CASSLGQLNEKLFF.

This clone was seen a few times. V usage is TRBV5-4 and J usage is TRBJ1-1; the match to TRBD1 covers 7 bases. This CDR3 spans 16 amino acids. Trimming at V came to 3 bases and at J to 4 bases, leaving 12 bases not matched to a gene. Germline V gene data show CDR1 as SGHNT and CDR2 as YYREEE (reference sequence). The CDR3 DNA reads TGTGCCAGCAGCTCCGGGGCTAACAGGGGAGGCACTGAAGCTTTCTTT. As protein: CASSSGANRGGTEAFF.

This clone was seen a handful of times. This rearrangement joins TRBV28 to TRBJ2-7; D is uncertain. CDR3 size: 14 residues. The V end lost 6 bases, the J end lost 5 bases, and 17 bases lay between the germline ends. Per the germline V gene, CDR1 is MDHEN and CDR2 is SYDVKM. DNA for the CDR3: TGTGCCAGCAGCCCAGGCGAACCAAGAGACGAGCAGTACTTC. It translates to CASSPGEPRDEQYF.

CDR3: CASRGYRDSTKTYEQYF. The CDR3 coding sequence is TGTGCCAGCAGAGGATACCGGGACTCCACTAAGACCTACGAGCAGTACTTC. The chain uses TRBV9 and TRBJ2-7, with D possibly TRBD2 on 6 matching bases. The V gene's germline CDR1 is SGDLS and CDR2 YYNGEE. Trimming pared 5 bases from V and 2 bases from J, leaving 23 bases between. The CDR3 is 17 residues long.